These 3 T cell receptor beta chains came from one sample sequenced in a study of shared clonotypes between healthy human individuals (dated by TCRdb to the early 2020s). The protocol used for the library was the immunoSEQ multiplex PCR assay. The clones in this table, taken by TCRdb from immuneACCESS, are in-frame only. Not every clone is retained; where verified, under half of the shortfall comes from an unresolved V gene, and the cause of the rest is unknown. The sample profile shows about 690,000 clones; about 90% of them were found once. The biggest ten clones account for around a third of the sample. Sequencing was performed on memory CD8+ T cells from PBMCs. This sample's cell subset or site label indicates: CD45RO+ cells pooled with CCR7-negative TemRA cells. The receptors stem from a man aged 18 to 29 in good health. Some clones in this sample may be carry-over from other donors' samples.

In DNA form, the CDR3 reads TGTGCCAGCAGCTTAGCTACTCTGAACACTGAAGCTTTCTTT. Translating gives CASSLATLNTEAFF. J is TRBJ1-1 and V is TRBV7-9; no clear D. With 0 bases removed from V and 0 bases from J, the gap between germline ends came to 5 bases. The germline V gene encodes CDR1 SEHNR and CDR2 FQNEAQ (reference sequence). The CDR3 is 14 residues long.

The chain combines TRBV10-3 with TRBJ2-7; D is undetermined. CDR1 and CDR2 (germline): ENHRY, SYGVKD. Trimming pared 4 bases from V and 4 bases from J, leaving 11 bases between. The CDR3 has 13 amino acids. CDR3 loop: CAISGLRVYEQYF. The DNA for the CDR3 is TGTGCCATCAGTGGTCTAAGGGTATACGAGCAGTACTTC.

V usage is TRBV11-2 and J usage is TRBJ2-5, with TRBD2 identical over 8 bases. V trimming: 6 bases; J trimming: 7 bases; junction bases outside the gene matches: 13. This CDR3 region has 15 residues. The V gene's germline CDR1 is SGHAT and CDR2 FQNNGV. The CDR3 DNA sequence: TGTGCCAGCAGTGAGGGGACTAGACCGGGAGGGACCCAGTACTTC. Its translation: CASSEGTRPGGTQYF.